This T cell receptor (beta chain) was recovered during a study of shared clonotypes between healthy human individuals (dated by TCRdb to 2019 to 2021). For context, the study as a whole: The cohort comprised two women and three men aged 18 to 49 years. To increase sequencing depth and limit assay-specific biases, TCR repertoire library preparation and sequencing were carried out by different laboratories using diverse techniques. For each donor, CD4 naive and CD4 memory were each given three plates, CD8 naive was given two plates, and CD8 memory was given one plate. To estimate repertoire size and how much clonotype sharing occurs between individuals, the study deeply sequenced the blood TCR repertoires of several healthy adults. Each donor's leukapheresis produced roughly between about 0.85 and 10 billion PBMCs.

The donors were healthy, HIV-negative adults with no recently reported acute infections or vaccinations. Every donor was a Caucasian adult living in Nashville, Tennessee, USA. Magnetic negative selection was used to enrich CD4+ T cells, after which naive cells were positively selected on CD45RA and the negative fraction became the memory subset. Blood was collected by leukapheresis, and PBMCs were isolated by Ficoll-Histopaque density gradient centrifugation and then cryopreserved in liquid nitrogen vapor phase. Analytical flow cytometry was used to check the purity and quantity of each magnetically sorted T cell population. From each sorted fraction, genomic DNA was isolated and quantified by UV absorbance on a Nanodrop 2000c. About this clone itself: The specificity of this receptor is unknown. Per-nucleotide qualities are absent, and no much larger clonotype sits a single base away.

Using the deep immunoSEQ assay, TCR CDR3 regions were amplified from genomic DNA by multiplex PCR. Extracted genomic DNA from each cell subset was distributed evenly across all wells of several immunoSEQ 96-well plates, and each plate was treated as a replicate. For sorted subsets, each replicate PCR was loaded with about 0.2 ug genomic DNA, equivalent to 25,000 to 30,000 T cell genomes. The purified libraries were quantified using a Qubit 3.0 fluorometer, sized with a Bioanalyzer 2100, and then quantified again using the KAPA Library Quantification kit. Each immunoSEQ 96-well plate was sequenced on its own single-read 150-cycle Illumina NextSeq 550 flow cell. The paper's processing steps were these. Because the immunoSEQ output included only junctional sequences and no quality scores, the filtering could not be the same as the filtering used for full-length reads. Sequences were annotated with PyIR, a Python wrapper for IgBLAST v1.9, using IMGT germline references to assign V/J genes and CDR3. Reads were removed for weak V/J assignments (E-value above 1e-6), missing CDR3, stop codons, out-of-frame junctions, or ambiguous translated residues. V3J clonotypes were defined as sequences sharing the same inferred V gene, J gene, and CDR3 amino acid sequence. Percentage overlap between repertoires was computed as shared unique clonotypes divided by the size of the smaller repertoire. Three approaches were used to assess repertoire richness: RTK rarefaction, the Chao1 estimator, and Recon v2.1 estimates of unobserved clonotypes. Generation probabilities were computed with OLGA for all TCRbeta clonotypes obtained by the gDNA method from a handful of donors. TCRdb provides this immuneACCESS table in a form limited to in-frame rearrangements. Some clones are lacking; in checked studies, under half of them reflect an unresolved V gene, and why the rest are absent is not known. D and trimming were read from the DNA, whereas the V and J calls and clone size are those reported in that table. The sample profile shows 2 million to 3 million clones; more than 80% of them were found once. In total, the top ten clones hold 0.11% to 0.15% of the sample.

Summary of the overall study and its limitations: Because the study included only a small number of donors, the genetic and exposure-history diversity represented was limited. Higher generation probabilities were observed for clonotypes shared by all four sorted-subset donors than for non-shared clonotypes. Larger estimated clonotype richness was generally found for naive subsets than for memory subsets. Rarefaction of sorted-subset datasets indicated incomplete sequencing despite the large sequencing depth. When a few donors were compared, the shared fraction of clonotypes was around 5% for naive CD4, 3.5% to 4% for naive CD8, 2% to 2.5% for memory CD4, and 0.4% for memory CD8. Pairwise subsampling led to the expectation that sequencing depth would affect the degree of clonotype sharing among donors. Sampling was limited to blood, and TCR repertoires in tissue likely differ from TCR repertoires in blood.

The clonotype originates from a man younger than 30 in good health. The sample taken for sequencing was naive CD4+ T cells sorted from blood. Read against the paper, the sample's cell subset or site label means: CD45RA+ positively selected.

The DNA sequence is given as TGTGCCAGCACTAAGGCCCTGAACACTGAAGCTTTCTTT. The resulting protein is CASTKALNTEAFF. Rearrangement joined TRBV6-5 to TRBJ1-1; confidence is insufficient to name the D gene. The cysteine opens and the phenylalanine closes a CDR3 of 13 amino acids. Solely the CDR3 DNA is kept, with 39 bases framed from the first base. The germline V gene encodes CDR1 MNHEY and CDR2 SVGAGI. The junction carries 9 bases between V and J, which are trimmed by 7 bases and 0 bases respectively.